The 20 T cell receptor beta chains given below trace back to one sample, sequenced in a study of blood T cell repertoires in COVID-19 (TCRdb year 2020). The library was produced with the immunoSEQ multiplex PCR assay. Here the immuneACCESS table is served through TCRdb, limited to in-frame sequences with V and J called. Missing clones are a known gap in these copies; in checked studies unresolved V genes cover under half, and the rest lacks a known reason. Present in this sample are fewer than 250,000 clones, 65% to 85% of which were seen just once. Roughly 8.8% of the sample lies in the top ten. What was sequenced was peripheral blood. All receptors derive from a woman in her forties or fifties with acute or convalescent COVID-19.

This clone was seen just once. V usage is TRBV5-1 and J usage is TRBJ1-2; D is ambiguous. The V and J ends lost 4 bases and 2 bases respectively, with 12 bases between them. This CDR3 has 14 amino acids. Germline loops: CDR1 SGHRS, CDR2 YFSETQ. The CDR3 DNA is TGCGCCAGCAGCCCGGAGTCCGCAAACTATGGCTACACCTTC. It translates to CASSPESANYGYTF.

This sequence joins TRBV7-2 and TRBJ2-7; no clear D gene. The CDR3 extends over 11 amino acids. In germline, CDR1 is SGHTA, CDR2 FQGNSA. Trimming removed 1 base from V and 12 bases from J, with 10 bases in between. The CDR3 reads CASSLDSFSYF. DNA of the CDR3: TGTGCCAGCAGCTTAGACAGCTTTTCGTACTTC.

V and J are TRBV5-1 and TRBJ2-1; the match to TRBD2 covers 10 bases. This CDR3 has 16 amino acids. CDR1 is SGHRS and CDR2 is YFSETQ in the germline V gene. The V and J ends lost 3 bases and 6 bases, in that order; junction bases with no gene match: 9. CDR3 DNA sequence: TGCGCCAGCAGCTCTCTAGCGGGAGTAAGGGGCAATGAGCAGTTCTTC. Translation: CASSSLAGVRGNEQFF. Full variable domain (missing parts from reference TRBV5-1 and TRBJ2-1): KAGVTQTPRYLIKTRGQQVTLSCSPISGHRSVSWYQQTPGQGLQFLFEYFSETQRNKGNFPGRFSGRQFSNSRSEMNVSTLELGDSALYLCASSSLAGVRGNEQFFGPGTRLTVL.

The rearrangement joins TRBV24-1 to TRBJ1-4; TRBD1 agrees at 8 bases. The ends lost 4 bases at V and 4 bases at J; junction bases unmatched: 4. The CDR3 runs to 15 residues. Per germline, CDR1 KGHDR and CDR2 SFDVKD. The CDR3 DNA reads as TGTGCCACCAGTGACGGACAGGGCCTTAATGAAAAACTGTTTTTT. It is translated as CATSDGQGLNEKLFF.

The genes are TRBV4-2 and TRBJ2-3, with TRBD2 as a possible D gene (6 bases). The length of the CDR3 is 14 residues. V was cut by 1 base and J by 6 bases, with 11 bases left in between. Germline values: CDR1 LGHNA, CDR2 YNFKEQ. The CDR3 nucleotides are TGTGCCAGCAGCCAAGGGGTTGGGGGGGATACGCAGTATTTT. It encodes CASSQGVGGDTQYF.

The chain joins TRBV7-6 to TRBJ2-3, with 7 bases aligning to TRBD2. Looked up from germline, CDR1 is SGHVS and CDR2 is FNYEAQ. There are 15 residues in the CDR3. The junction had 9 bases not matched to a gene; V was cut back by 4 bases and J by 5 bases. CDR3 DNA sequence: TGTGCCAGCAGCTCAGACGGCGGGGAGGGAGATACGCAGTATTTT. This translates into CASSSDGGEGDTQYF.

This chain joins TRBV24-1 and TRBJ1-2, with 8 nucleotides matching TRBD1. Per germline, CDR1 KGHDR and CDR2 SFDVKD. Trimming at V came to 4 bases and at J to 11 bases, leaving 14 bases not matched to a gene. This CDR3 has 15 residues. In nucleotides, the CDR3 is TGTGCCACCAGTGACAAGGGGGCAGGGGGCGATTCTTACACCTTC. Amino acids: CATSDKGAGGDSYTF.

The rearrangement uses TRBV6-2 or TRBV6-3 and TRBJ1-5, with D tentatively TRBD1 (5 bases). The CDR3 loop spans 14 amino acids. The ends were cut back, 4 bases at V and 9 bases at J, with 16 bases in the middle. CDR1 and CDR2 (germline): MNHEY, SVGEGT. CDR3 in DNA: TGTGCCAGCAGTTCAGGGCAGTCTTCGGCGCCCCAGCATTTT. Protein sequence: CASSSGQSSAPQHF.

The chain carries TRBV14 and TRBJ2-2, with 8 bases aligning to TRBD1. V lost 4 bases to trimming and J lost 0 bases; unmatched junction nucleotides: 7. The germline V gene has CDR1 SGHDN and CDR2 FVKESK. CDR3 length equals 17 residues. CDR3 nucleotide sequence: TGTGCCAGCAGCCTTGACAGGGGAAAACCGAACACCGGGGAGCTGTTTTTT. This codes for CASSLDRGKPNTGELFF.

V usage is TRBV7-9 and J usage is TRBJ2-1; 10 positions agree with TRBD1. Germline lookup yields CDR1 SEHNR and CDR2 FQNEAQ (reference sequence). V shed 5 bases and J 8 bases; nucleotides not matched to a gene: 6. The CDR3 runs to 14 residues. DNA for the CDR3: TGTGCCAGCAGCGACGGGACAGGGGACTATGAGCAGTTCTTC. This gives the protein CASSDGTGDYEQFF.

CDR3 amino acids: CSVVDRDRGYEQYF. Written as DNA, the CDR3 is TGCAGCGTCGTCGACCGGGACAGGGGCTACGAGCAGTACTTC. The chain carries TRBV29-1 and TRBJ2-7; 10 nucleotides align to TRBD1. This CDR3 spans 14 amino acids. With V trimmed by 6 bases and J by 3 bases, 8 bases remained unmatched. Per the germline V gene, CDR1 is SQVTM and CDR2 is ANQGSEA.

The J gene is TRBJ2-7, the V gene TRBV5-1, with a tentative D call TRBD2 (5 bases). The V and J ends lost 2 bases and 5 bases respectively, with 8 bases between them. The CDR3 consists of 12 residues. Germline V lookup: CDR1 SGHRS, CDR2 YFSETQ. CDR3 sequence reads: CASSLGSDEQYF. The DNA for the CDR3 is TGCGCCAGCAGCTTAGGGAGTGACGAGCAGTACTTC. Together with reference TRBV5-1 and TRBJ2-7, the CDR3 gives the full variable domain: KAGVTQTPRYLIKTRGQQVTLSCSPISGHRSVSWYQQTPGQGLQFLFEYFSETQRNKGNFPGRFSGRQFSNSRSEMNVSTLELGDSALYLCASSLGSDEQYFGPGTRLTVT.

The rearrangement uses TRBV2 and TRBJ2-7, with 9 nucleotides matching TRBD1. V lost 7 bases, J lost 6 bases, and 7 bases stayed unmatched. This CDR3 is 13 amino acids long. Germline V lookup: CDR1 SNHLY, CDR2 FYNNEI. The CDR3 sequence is CASNRQGESEQYF. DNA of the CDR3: TGTGCCAGCAATAGACAGGGGGAATCCGAGCAGTACTTC. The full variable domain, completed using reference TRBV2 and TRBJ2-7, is EPEVTQTPSHQVTQMGQEVILRCVPISNHLYFYWYRQILGQKVEFLVSFYNNEISEKSEIFDDQFSVERPDGSNFTLKIRSTKLEDSAMYFCASNRQGESEQYFGPGTRLTVT.

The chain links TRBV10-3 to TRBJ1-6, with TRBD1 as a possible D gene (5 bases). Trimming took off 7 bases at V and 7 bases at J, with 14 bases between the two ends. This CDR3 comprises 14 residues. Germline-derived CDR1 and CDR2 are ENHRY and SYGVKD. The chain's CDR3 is CAIKEGIENSPLHF. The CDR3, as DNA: TGTGCCATCAAGGAGGGGATAGAAAATTCACCCCTCCACTTT.

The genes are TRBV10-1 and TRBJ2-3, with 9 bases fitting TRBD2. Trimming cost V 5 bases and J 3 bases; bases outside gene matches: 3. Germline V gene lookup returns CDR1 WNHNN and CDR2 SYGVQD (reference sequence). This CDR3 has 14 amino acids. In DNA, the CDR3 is TGCGCCAGCAGTAGCGGGAGGATGACAGATACGCAGTATTTT. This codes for CASSSGRMTDTQYF.

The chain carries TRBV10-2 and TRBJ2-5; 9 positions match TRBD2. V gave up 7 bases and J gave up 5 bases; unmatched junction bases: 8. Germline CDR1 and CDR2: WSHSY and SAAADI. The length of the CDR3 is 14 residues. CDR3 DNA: TGCGCCAGCAACCCTAGCGGGACCACCGAGACCCAGTACTTC. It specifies CASNPSGTTETQYF.

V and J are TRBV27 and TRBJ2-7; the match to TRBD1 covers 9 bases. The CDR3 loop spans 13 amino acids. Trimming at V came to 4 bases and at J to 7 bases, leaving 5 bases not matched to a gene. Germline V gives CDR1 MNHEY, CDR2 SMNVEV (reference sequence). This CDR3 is CASSSQGAGEQYF. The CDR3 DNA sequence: TGTGCCAGCAGTTCACAGGGGGCGGGGGAGCAGTACTTC.

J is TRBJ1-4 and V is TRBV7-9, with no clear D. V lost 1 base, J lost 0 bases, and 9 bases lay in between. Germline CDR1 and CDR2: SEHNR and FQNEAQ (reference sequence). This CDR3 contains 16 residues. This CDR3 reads CASSLGVAATNEKLFF. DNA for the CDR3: TGTGCCAGCAGCTTAGGAGTAGCTGCAACTAATGAAAAACTGTTTTTT.

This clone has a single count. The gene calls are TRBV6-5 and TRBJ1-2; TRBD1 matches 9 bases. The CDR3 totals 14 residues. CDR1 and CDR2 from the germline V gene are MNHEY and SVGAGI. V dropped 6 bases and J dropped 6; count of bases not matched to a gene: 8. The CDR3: CASSQLHRGHGYTF. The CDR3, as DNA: TGTGCCAGCAGCCAGCTACACAGGGGGCATGGCTACACCTTC.

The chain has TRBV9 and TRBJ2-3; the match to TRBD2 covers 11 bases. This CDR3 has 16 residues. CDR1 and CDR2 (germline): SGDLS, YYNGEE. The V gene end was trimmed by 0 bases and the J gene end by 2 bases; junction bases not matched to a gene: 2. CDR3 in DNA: TGTGCCAGCAGCGTAGGGACTAGCGGGTACACAGATACGCAGTATTTT. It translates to CASSVGTSGYTDTQYF. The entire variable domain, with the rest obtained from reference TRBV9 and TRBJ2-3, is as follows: DSGVTQTPKHLITATGQRVTLRCSPRSGDLSVYWYQQSLDQGLQFLIQYYNGEERAKGNILERFSAQQFPDLHSELNLSSLELGDSALYFCASSVGTSGYTDTQYFGPGTRLTVL.